Listed below are T cell receptor beta chains from one sample, sequenced in a study of blood T cell repertoires in COVID-19. The protocol was immunoSEQ multiplex PCR, while the TCRdb copy is restricted to in-frame clones and leaves out a portion. The sample has roughly 26,000 clones, approximately 70% seen once. Input material: peripheral blood. Every receptor here comes from a man in his sixties with active or convalescent COVID-19. Each CDR3 is given with its conserved first and last residue. Each record gives: J gene, D gene, V gene, clone size, CDR3 DNA, CDR3 protein. A D gene is named only where the DNA matches it firmly. Some rows have no size entry. The others give once, few or many, or a class for an expanded clone.

TRBJ2-5 | . | TRBV7-9 | . | TGTGCCAGCAGCTTTGTGGGGGCACAAGAGACCCAGTACTTC | CASSFVGAQETQYF
TRBJ2-7 | . | TRBV9 | . | TGTGCCAGCAGCGTATCGACAGGTACCTACGAGCAGTACTTC | CASSVSTGTYEQYF
TRBJ2-1 | TRBD2 | TRBV12-3/TRBV12-4 | medium-sized | TGTGCCAGCAGCCATGGACTAGCGACGGAGCAGTTCTTC | CASSHGLATEQFF
TRBJ2-7 | . | TRBV29-1 | . | TGCAGCGTTGTTAACAGCTCCTACGAGCAGTACTTC | CSVVNSSYEQYF
TRBJ2-1 | . | TRBV18 | . | TGTGCCAGCTCACCGGGCAGAAACTCCAATGAGCAGTTCTTC | CASSPGRNSNEQFF
TRBJ2-1 | . | TRBV10-3 | . | TGTGCCATCAGTGAGTCGACTACAGGGAGAAATGAGCAGTTCTTC | CAISESTTGRNEQFF
TRBJ2-1 | TRBD2 | TRBV5-5 | . | TGTGCCAGCAGCCCCCGACTAGCGACCTACAATGAGCAGTTCTTC | CASSPRLATYNEQFF
TRBJ1-6 | TRBD1 | TRBV5-6 | . | TGTGCCAGCAGCTTGGTAGATCGGACAGGGGCTAATTCACCCCTCCACTTT | CASSLVDRTGANSPLHF
TRBJ1-1 | . | TRBV29-1 | . | TGCAGCGGGAGGCAGATCGGGGAAGGGACTGAAGCTTTCTTT | CSGRQIGEGTEAFF
TRBJ2-1 | . | TRBV29-1 | . | TGCAGCGTTGAAGGATCAGGGCTCAATGAGCAGTTCTTC | CSVEGSGLNEQFF
TRBJ2-2 | TRBD2 | TRBV29-1 | . | TGCAGCGTCCCAACTAGCGAGAACACCGGGGAGCTGTTTTTT | CSVPTSENTGELFF
TRBJ1-5 | . | TRBV9 | once | TGTGCCAGCAGCGGCGGGGCCACAGCGAATCAGCCCCAGCATTTT | CASSGGATANQPQHF
TRBJ2-7 | TRBD1 | TRBV19 | . | TGTGCCAGTAGTCGGGGTCCCAACAGGGGTACCTACGAGCAGTACTTC | CASSRGPNRGTYEQYF
TRBJ1-3 | TRBD1 | TRBV7-8 | . | TGTGCCAGCAGCTTAGCCGCCAGGGGGCTTGGAAACACCATATATTTT | CASSLAARGLGNTIYF
TRBJ2-7 | . | TRBV11-3 | . | TGTGCCAGCAGCTCTTCGCGCAGGGGGGACGAGCAGTACTTC | CASSSSRRGDEQYF
TRBJ2-3 | TRBD2 | TRBV3-1/TRBV3-2 | few | TGTGCCAGCAGCCTAATAGCGGGGGGGATAAATACGCAGTATTTT | CASSLIAGGINTQYF
TRBJ1-1 | . | TRBV19 | few | TGTGCCAGTAGTATGCGACGGACAGTGAACACTGAAGCTTTCTTT | CASSMRRTVNTEAFF
TRBJ2-3 | . | TRBV27 | . | TGTGCCAGCAGTTTGTCTAGCACAGATACGCAGTATTTT | CASSLSSTDTQYF
TRBJ1-3 | . | TRBV30 | . | TGTGCCTGGAGTCTTTGGAGCGGGGGCGGAAACACCATATATTTT | CAWSLWSGGGNTIYF
TRBJ2-1 | TRBD2 | TRBV4-1 | . | TGCGCCAGCAGCCGTACTAGCGGGGGGGCTTATGAGCAGTTCTTC | CASSRTSGGAYEQFF
TRBJ1-6 | . | TRBV12-3/TRBV12-4 | . | TGTGCCAGCAGTTTTTATCAGGGCTCACCCCTCCACTTT | CASSFYQGSPLHF
TRBJ1-1 | . | TRBV3-1/TRBV3-2 | . | TGTGCCAGCAGGGGGCAGAACACTGAAGCTTTCTTT | CASRGQNTEAFF
TRBJ2-1 | . | TRBV4-1 | . | TGCGCCAGCAGCCAAGAGGGGGTAGCGGTTAGCTCCTACAATGAGCAGTTCTTC | CASSQEGVAVSSYNEQFF